The present T cell receptor (beta chain) was sequenced within a study of blood T cell repertoires in COVID-19. Authors' processing steps: Amplification of reference gene primers provided the estimated nucleated cell counts. Profiling relied on immunoSEQ multiplex PCR, and the TCRdb table lists in-frame clones only, not all of them. For V, J and clone size, that table is used; D and trimming come from the DNA. The sample contains roughly 46,000 clones, around 85% of which appear only once. The germline V gene has CDR1 SGHRS and CDR2 YFSETQ. The V segment lost 4 bases and the J segment 6 bases; nucleotides outside the gene matches: 7. The length of the CDR3 is 14 residues.

V usage is TRBV5-1 and J usage is TRBJ2-3; 8 bases agree with TRBD1. Sequencing was done on a sample of peripheral blood. The TCR originated in a human donor in a cohort sampled during active COVID-19. The donor label of this sample is uncertain. The CDR3 is CASSLSDRVDTQYF. CDR3 nucleotides: TGCGCCAGCAGCCTGTCGGACAGGGTGGATACGCAGTATTTT.